This T cell receptor (beta chain) was obtained from a study of CD8 T cells in ankylosing spondylitis. Study findings and constraints: Some of the motif variants had earlier been found in reactive arthritis patients' fluid and blood. Significant enrichment of disease-linked clones was reportedly seen in matched ankylosing spondylitis synovial fluid.

This clonotype appeared many times. What it recognizes is unknown. TCRdb ran MiXCR on the 5' RACE reads and lists one entry per CDR3 protein. The data contain about 100,000 distinct CDR3 sequences, roughly 8.3% of them seen just once; the ten biggest clones take up about 9.6%. V was trimmed by 1 base and J by 4 bases, leaving 5 bases between them. Germline V gene sequence: CDR1 SGHTA, CDR2 FQGNSA. The CDR3 is 13 amino acids. V is TRBV7-2 and J is TRBJ2-1; D remains ambiguous. This TCR was sampled from a male donor with ankylosing spondylitis or in good health (not recorded which). Sequencing was done on a sample of blood, either unsorted or a sorted T cell fraction (not recorded which). The CDR3, as DNA: TGTGCCAGCAGCTTAGACCCATACAATGAGCAGTTCTTC. It is translated as CASSLDPYNEQFF.